This T cell receptor (beta chain) was identified in a study of blood T cell repertoires in COVID-19. Here immunoSEQ multiplex PCR was the method, and the copy in TCRdb shows in-frame clones only, minus some. The sample carries around 190,000 clones, about four fifths recorded once. A Seattle source enrolled patients during active infection and followed them longitudinally. The J segment lost 2 bases and the V segment lost 6 bases, leaving 6 bases of the junction unmatched. The V gene's germline CDR1 is SNHLY and CDR2 FYNNEI. CDR3 length: 15 residues. Sequenced material: peripheral blood. This clonotype originated in a woman between 35 and 50 years old with COVID-19, enrolled during active disease. This chain uses TRBV2 with TRBJ1-2; 10 positions agree with TRBD1. The CDR3 loop reads CASSARTGGNYGYTF. The DNA for the CDR3 is TGTGCCAGCAGCGCACGGACAGGGGGAAACTATGGCTACACCTTC.